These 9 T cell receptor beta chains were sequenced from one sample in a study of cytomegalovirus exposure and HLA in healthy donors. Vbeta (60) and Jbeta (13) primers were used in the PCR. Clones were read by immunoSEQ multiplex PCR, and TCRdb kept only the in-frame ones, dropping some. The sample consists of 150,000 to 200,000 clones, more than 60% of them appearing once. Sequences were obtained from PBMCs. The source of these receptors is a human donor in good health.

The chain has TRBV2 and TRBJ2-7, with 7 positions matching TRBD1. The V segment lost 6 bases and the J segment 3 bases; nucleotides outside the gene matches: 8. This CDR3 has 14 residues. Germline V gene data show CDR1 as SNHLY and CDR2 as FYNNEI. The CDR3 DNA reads TGTGCCAGCAGCCGGTCCCGGGACAGCTACGAGCAGTACTTC. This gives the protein CASSRSRDSYEQYF. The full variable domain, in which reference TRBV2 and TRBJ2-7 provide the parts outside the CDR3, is EPEVTQTPSHQVTQMGQEVILRCVPISNHLYFYWYRQILGQKVEFLVSFYNNEISEKSEIFDDQFSVERPDGSNFTLKIRSTKLEDSAMYFCASSRSRDSYEQYFGPGTRLTVT.

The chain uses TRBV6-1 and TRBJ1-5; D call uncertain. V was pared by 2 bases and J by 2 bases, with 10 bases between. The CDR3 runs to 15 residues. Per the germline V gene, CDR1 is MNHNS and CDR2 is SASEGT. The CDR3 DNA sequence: TGTGCCAGCAGTGAACTCTTCAGTGGCAATCAGCCCCAGCATTTT. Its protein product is CASSELFSGNQPQHF.

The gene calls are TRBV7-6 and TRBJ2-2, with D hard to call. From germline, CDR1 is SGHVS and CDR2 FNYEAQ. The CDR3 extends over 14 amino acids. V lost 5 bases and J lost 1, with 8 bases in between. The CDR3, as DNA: TGTGCCAGCAGCCTCCAACTGAACACCGGGGAGCTGTTTTTT. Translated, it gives CASSLQLNTGELFF.

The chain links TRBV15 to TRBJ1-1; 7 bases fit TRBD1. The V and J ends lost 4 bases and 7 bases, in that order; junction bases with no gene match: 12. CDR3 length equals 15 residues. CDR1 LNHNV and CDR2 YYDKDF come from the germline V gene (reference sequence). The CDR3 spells CATSKNRGLNLEAFF. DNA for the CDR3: TGTGCCACCAGCAAAAACAGGGGACTTAATCTTGAAGCTTTCTTT.

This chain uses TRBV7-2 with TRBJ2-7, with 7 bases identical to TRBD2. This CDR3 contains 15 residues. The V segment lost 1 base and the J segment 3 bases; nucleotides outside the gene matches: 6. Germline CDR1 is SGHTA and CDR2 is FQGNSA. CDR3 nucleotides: TGTGCCAGCAGCTTAGACCCCGGGGGGTACTACGAGCAGTACTTC. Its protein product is CASSLDPGGYYEQYF. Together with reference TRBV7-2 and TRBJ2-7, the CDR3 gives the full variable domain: GAGVSQSPSNKVTEKGKDVELRCDPISGHTALYWYRQSLGQGLEFLIYFQGNSAPDKSGLPSDRFSAERTGGSVSTLTIQRTQQEDSAVYLCASSLDPGGYYEQYFGPGTRLTVT.

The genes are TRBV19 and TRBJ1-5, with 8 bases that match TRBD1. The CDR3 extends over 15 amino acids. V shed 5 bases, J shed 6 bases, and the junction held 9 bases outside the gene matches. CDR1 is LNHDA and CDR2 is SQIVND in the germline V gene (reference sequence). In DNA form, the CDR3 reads TGTGCCAGTAGTTTGGCCCCAGGGGGCGGTCAGCCCCAGCATTTT. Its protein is CASSLAPGGGQPQHF.

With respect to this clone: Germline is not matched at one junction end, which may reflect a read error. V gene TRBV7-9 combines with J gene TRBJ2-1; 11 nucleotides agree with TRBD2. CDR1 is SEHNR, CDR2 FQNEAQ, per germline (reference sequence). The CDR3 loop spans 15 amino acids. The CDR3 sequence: CSSSSLAGGPGEQFF. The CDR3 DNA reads TGTTCCAGCAGCTCCTTAGCGGGGGGGCCCGGTGAGCAGTTCTTC.

CDR3 loop: CASSPSTSPYNEQFF. The CDR3, as DNA: TGTGCCAGCAGCCCGAGTACTAGTCCCTACAATGAGCAGTTCTTC. V is TRBV7-9 and J is TRBJ2-1; possibly TRBD2 for D (5 bases). The CDR3 has 15 amino acids. V lost 5 bases and J lost 2, with 13 bases in between. Germline lookup yields CDR1 SEHNR and CDR2 FQNEAQ (reference sequence).

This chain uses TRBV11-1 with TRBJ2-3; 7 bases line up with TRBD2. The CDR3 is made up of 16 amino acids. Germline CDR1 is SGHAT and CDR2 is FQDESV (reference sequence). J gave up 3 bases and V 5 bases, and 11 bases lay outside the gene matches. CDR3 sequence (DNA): TGTGCCAGCAGCCGCTTTTTGGGGGGGGGTACAGATACGCAGTATTTT. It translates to CASSRFLGGGTDTQYF.